Sequencing of this T cell receptor beta chain was carried out in a study of CD8 T cells in ankylosing spondylitis. TCRdb re-analysed the 5' RACE reads in MiXCR, keeping a single row per CDR3 protein. The sample yields 150,000 or so distinct CDR3 sequences, around a tenth seen once. Whole-study findings and limits: Relatively scarce in peripheral blood, disease-linked clones were CD8+.

Only a few counts were recorded for this clonotype. The antigen is unknown. With V trimmed by 1 base and J by 2 bases, 4 bases remained unmatched. The CDR3 length is 16 residues. Per germline, CDR1 SNHLY and CDR2 FYNNEI. The TCR comes from a male donor with ankylosing spondylitis or in good health (not recorded which). The specimen was blood, either unsorted or a sorted T cell fraction (not recorded which). The chain uses TRBV2 and TRBJ2-5; 10 bases align to TRBD1. The CDR3 sequence: CASSEGLGQGQETQYF. CDR3 nucleotides: TGTGCCAGCAGTGAAGGACTGGGACAGGGGCAAGAGACCCAGTACTTC. Using reference TRBV2 and TRBJ2-5 for the parts outside the CDR3, the full variable domain is EPEVTQTPSHQVTQMGQEVILRCVPISNHLYFYWYRQILGQKVEFLVSFYNNEISEKSEIFDDQFSVERPDGSNFTLKIRSTKLEDSAMYFCASSEGLGQGQETQYFGPGTRLLVL.